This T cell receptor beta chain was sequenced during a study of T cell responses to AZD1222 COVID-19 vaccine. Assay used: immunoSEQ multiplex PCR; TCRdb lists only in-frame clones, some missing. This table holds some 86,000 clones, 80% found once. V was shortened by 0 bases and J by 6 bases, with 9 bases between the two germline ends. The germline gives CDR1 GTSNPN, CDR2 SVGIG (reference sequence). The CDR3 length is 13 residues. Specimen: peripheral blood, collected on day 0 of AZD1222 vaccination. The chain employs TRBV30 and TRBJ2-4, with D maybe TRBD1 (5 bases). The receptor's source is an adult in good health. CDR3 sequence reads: CAWSVQGVNIQYF. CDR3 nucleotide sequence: TGTGCCTGGAGTGTACAAGGGGTAAACATTCAGTACTTC.